This T cell receptor (beta chain) was obtained from a study of a mutant IDH1 vaccine in newly diagnosed glioma. Findings and limits, study-wide: Seemingly, pseudoprogression had no relation to changes in the top peripheral T cell clonotypes.

Measured with immunoSEQ multiplex PCR; TCRdb has only the in-frame clones, and not every one. This table holds fewer than 40,000 clones, around 81% found once. The time point: week 47, end of study. Every vaccine dose comprised 300 ug of mutant IDH1 20-mer peptide plus topical imiquimod. Patients, over weeks 1, 3, 5, 7, 11, 15, 19 and 23, received a total of eight vaccinations. In the case of this clone: Antigen specificity is unknown.

V shed 3 bases, J shed 5 bases, and the junction held 5 bases outside the gene matches. The CDR3 spans 13 residues. Germline loops: CDR1 GTSNPN, CDR2 SVGIG (reference sequence). The chain has TRBV30 and TRBJ2-3; 7 bases are a match to TRBD1. Sequenced material: PBMCs, taken from a glioma patient whose treatment included an IDH1 peptide vaccine. The origin of this receptor is a young man with glioma. CDR3 DNA: TGTGCCTGGAGCTCCCGGGACAGAGATACGCAGTATTTT. The encoded protein is CAWSSRDRDTQYF.